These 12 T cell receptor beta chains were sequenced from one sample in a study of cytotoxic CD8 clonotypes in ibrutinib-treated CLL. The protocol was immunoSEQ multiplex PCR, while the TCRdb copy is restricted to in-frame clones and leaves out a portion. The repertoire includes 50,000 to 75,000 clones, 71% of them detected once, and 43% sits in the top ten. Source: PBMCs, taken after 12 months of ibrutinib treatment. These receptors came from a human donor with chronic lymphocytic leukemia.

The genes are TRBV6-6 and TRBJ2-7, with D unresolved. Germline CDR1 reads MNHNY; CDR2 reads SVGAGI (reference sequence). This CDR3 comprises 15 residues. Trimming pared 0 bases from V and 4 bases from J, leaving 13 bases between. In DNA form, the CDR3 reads TGTGCCAGCAGTTACTCAGGGCAGGCGACGTACGAGCAGTACTTC. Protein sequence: CASSYSGQATYEQYF.

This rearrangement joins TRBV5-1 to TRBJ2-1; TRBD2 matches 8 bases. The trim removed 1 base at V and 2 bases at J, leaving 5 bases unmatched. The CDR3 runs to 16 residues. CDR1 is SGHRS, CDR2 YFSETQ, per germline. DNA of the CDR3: TGCGCCAGCAGCTTGTTTGCGGGAGGCACCTACAATGAGCAGTTCTTC. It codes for CASSLFAGGTYNEQFF.

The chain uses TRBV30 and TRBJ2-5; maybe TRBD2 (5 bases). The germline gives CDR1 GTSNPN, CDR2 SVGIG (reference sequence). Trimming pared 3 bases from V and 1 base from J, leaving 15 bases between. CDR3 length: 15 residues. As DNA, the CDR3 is TGTGCCTGGAGCCCCACGGGGTTGGCCCAAGAGACCCAGTACTTC. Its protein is CAWSPTGLAQETQYF.

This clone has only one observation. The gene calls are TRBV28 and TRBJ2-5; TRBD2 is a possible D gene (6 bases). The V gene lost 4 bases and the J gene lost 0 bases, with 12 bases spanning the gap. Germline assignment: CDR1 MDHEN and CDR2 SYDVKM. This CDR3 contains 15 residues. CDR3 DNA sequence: TGTGCCAGCAGTTCGGGACTCCGGTACCAAGAGACCCAGTACTTC. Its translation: CASSSGLRYQETQYF. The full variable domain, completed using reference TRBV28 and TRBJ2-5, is DVKVTQSSRYLVKRTGEKVFLECVQDMDHENMFWYRQDPGLGLRLIYFSYDVKMKEKGDIPEGYSVSREKKERFSLILESASTNQTSMYLCASSSGLRYQETQYFGPGTRLLVL.

The CDR3 region is CASSDPDGSEQYF. CDR3 DNA sequence: TGTGCCAGCAGTGACCCGGACGGGTCCGAGCAGTACTTC. The rearrangement links TRBV2 to TRBJ2-7, with unresolved D. The CDR3 covers 13 residues. V lost 3 bases and J 6 bases, leaving 12 bases between the germline ends. Germline V gene lookup returns CDR1 SNHLY and CDR2 FYNNEI.

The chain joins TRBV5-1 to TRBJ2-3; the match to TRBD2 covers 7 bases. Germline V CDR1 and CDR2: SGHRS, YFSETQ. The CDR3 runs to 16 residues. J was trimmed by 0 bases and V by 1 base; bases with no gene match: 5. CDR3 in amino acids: CASSLYPGGSTDTQYF. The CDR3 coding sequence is TGCGCCAGCAGCTTGTATCCGGGAGGTAGCACAGATACGCAGTATTTT.

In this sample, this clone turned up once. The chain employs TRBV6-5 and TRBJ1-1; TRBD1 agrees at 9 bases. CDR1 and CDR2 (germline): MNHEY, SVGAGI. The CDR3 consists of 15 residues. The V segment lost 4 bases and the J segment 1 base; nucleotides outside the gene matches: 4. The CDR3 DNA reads TGTGCCAGCAGTTCAGGGGACAGGGCGAACACTGAAGCTTTCTTT. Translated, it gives CASSSGDRANTEAFF.

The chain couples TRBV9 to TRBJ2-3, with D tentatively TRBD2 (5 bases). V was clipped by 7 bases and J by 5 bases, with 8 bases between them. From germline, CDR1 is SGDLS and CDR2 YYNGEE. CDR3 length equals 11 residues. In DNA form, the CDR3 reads TGTGCCAGCTCCGGGAAAGATACGCAGTATTTT. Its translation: CASSGKDTQYF.

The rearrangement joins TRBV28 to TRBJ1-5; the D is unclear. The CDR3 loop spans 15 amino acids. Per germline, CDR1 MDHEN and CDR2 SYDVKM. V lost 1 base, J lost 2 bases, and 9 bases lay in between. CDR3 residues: CASSLFRGGNQPQHF. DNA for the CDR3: TGTGCCAGCAGTTTATTTCGGGGAGGCAATCAGCCCCAGCATTTT.

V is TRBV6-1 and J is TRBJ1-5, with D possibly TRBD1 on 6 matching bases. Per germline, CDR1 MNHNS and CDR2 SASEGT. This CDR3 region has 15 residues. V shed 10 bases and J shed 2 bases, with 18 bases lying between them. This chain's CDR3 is CATKKTGFGNQPQHF. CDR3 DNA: TGTGCCACCAAAAAGACAGGATTTGGCAATCAGCCCCAGCATTTT.

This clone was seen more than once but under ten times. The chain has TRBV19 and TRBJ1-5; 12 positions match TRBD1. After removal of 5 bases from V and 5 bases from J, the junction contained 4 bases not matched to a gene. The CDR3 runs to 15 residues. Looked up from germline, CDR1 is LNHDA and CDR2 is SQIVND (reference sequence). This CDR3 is CASSGDRGRDQPQHF. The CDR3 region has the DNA TGTGCCAGTAGTGGGGACAGGGGGCGCGATCAGCCCCAGCATTTT.

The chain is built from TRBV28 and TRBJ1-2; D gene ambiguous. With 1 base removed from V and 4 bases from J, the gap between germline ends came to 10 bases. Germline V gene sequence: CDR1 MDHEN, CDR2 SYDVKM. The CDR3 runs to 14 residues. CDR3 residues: CASSLSHSTYGYTF. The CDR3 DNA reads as TGTGCCAGCAGTTTATCCCACAGCACCTATGGCTACACCTTC.